The entry below describes one TCR beta chain. Its antigen is still unknown. A much bigger clone sits one base away, suggesting this may be a read error. The record originates from a study of blood T cells in healthy people across ages. Study results and caveats: Considered underestimates were the diversity estimates obtained from one million T cells. Older age went with lower TCR beta diversity per million T cells, in a roughly linear way.

Donors gave around 9.8 milliliters of peripheral blood apiece. The use of a sample-barcoded 5' primer and a J-beta primer mix characterized a second PCR of roughly 6 to 11 cycles. MiXCR, run by TCRdb on the 5' RACE reads, gives a single entry per CDR3 protein. This sample has some 1.7 million distinct CDR3 sequences, with under 30% found just once. Germline CDR1 is SGHAT and CDR2 is FQNNGV. The CDR3 loop spans 14 amino acids. V and J are TRBV11-2 and TRBJ2-4; D not resolved. The receptor's source is a woman aged 25 to 39 in good health. Sample: blood. The CDR3 bases are TGTGCCGGCAGCAGGTGGGATAGGCTAAACATTCAGTACTTC. This translates into CAGSRWDRLNIQYF.